This T cell receptor (beta chain) stems from a study of T cells in Graves' hyperthyroidism and ophthalmopathy. The CDR3 is made up of 14 amino acids. Germline CDR1 is SGHVS and CDR2 is FQNEAQ. The V end was cut by 5 bases, the J end by 3 bases, with 13 bases between. The source material, RNA transcripts, was used to amplify TCR beta CDR3 regions. When the TCR CDR3 underwent first-round RT-PCR, the HTBI primer set was used. TCRdb re-called the multiplex PCR reads through MiXCR, storing one row per CDR3 protein. Among under 700,000 distinct CDR3 sequences listed, 40% to 55% were seen once. This clonotype occurred once. A single base separates this from a much larger clone, so it may be a read error.

The source is a woman between 18 and 29 years old with Graves' hyperthyroidism. The chain joins TRBV7-8 to TRBJ1-1; D not resolved. Specimen: peripheral blood or thyroid tissue (not recorded which). CDR3 coding DNA: TGTGCCAGCAGCCATCTGACCCGGGACACTGAAGCTTTCTTT. This encodes CASSHLTRDTEAFF.